This T cell receptor (beta chain) derives from a study of shared clonotypes between healthy human individuals. Study information: Donors had three CD4 naive, three CD4 memory, two CD8 naive and one CD8 memory plate apiece. Study-level results: Naive subsets generally exceeded memory subsets in estimated richness. Clonotypes not shared had lower generation probabilities than those common to all four donors. The sharing of 5% to 6.5% of naive CD4 clonotypes was seen across a few donors.

Naive-designated CD8 cells lacked CD45RO, were positively enriched for CCR7, and omitted terminally differentiated effector memory CD45RA+ cells. Clones were read by immunoSEQ multiplex PCR, and TCRdb kept only the in-frame ones, dropping some. The data show hundreds of thousands of clones, with roughly 96% seen just once and roughly 0.1% held by the top ten. Germline loops: CDR1 PRHDT, CDR2 FYEKMQ (reference sequence). The CDR3 sequence is 14 residues long. With 5 bases removed from V and 5 bases from J, the gap between germline ends came to 15 bases. As to this clone: Its antigen is still unknown.

The sequencing input was naive CD8+ T cells sorted from blood. This receptor was obtained from a woman aged 25-40 years in good health. The V gene is TRBV13, the J gene TRBJ1-1; D uncertain. The CDR3 nucleotides read TGTGCCAGCAGCACCGGACGGGGAGGAACTGAAGCTTTCTTT. It is translated as CASSTGRGGTEAFF. The full variable domain, in which reference TRBV13 and TRBJ1-1 provide the parts outside the CDR3, is AAGVIQSPRHLIKEKRETATLKCYPIPRHDTVYWYQQGPGQDPQFLISFYEKMQSDKGSIPDRFSAQQFSDYHSELNMSSLELGDSALYFCASSTGRGGTEAFFGQGTRLTVV.